This is a list of T cell receptor beta chains from one sample in a study of T cells in localized non-small cell lung cancer. Generated by immunoSEQ multiplex PCR, the TCRdb table keeps only in-frame clones and is missing some. The data contain roughly 4,900 clones, 33% of them singletons. Sequencing used lung tumor tissue, obtained before any cancer treatment. Receptor source: a female donor at least 60 years old with stage I lung adenocarcinoma. Each CDR3 is given with its conserved first and last residue. The order of the fields is J gene, D gene, V gene, clone size, CDR3 DNA, CDR3 protein. A D gene is named only where the DNA matches it firmly. Where a row states a size, it is once, few, many or the class of an expanded clone; other rows omit it.

TRBJ1-2 | NA | TRBV6-8 | NA | TGTGCCAGCAGTTACGACCGGGTACCGTCCTATGGCTACACCTTC | CASSYDRVPSYGYTF
TRBJ2-6 | NA | TRBV11-3 | few | TGTGCCAGCAGCTGGGGAACAACCTCTGGGGCCAACGTCCTGACTTTC | CASSWGTTSGANVLTF
TRBJ2-5 | NA | TRBV18 | NA | TGTGCCAGCTCACCAACTCGGTCAGAAGAGACCCAGTACTTC | CASSPTRSEETQYF
TRBJ2-4 | NA | TRBV5-1 | NA | TGCGCCAGCAGCTTGAGGCGGGATGACGCCAAAAACATTCAGTACTTC | CASSLRRDDAKNIQYF
TRBJ1-6 | NA | TRBV19 | few | TGTGCCAGTAGTATATATCAGGAAAATTCACCCCTCCACTTT | CASSIYQENSPLHF
TRBJ2-1 | NA | TRBV11-3 | medium-sized | TGTGCCAGCAGCTTAAACAGGGTCCTTAGCTCCTACAATGAGCAGTTCTTC | CASSLNRVLSSYNEQFF
TRBJ2-5 | TRBD2 | TRBV9 | few | TGTGCCAGCTCAGCTAGGCTAGCGGGGGGAGTAGAGACCCAGTACTTC | CASSARLAGGVETQYF
TRBJ1-6 | NA | TRBV28 | NA | TGTGCCAGCACCAACCCCTGGGCAGGGTTGGAATCACCCCTCCACTTT | CASTNPWAGLESPLHF
TRBJ1-6 | NA | TRBV11-3 | NA | TGTGCCAGCAGCCCTTTGGATCCAACCCTAGGGTCACCCCTCCACTTT | CASSPLDPTLGSPLHF
TRBJ1-2 | NA | TRBV6-8 | medium-sized | TGTGCCAGCAGTTACTCCTGGGAAGCTAACTATGGCTACACCTTC | CASSYSWEANYGYTF
TRBJ1-1 | NA | TRBV10-2 | NA | TGCGCCAGCGGCTGGAGGGGGGTCGGGATGAACACTGAAGCTTTCTTT | CASGWRGVGMNTEAFF
TRBJ1-1 | NA | TRBV19 | medium-sized | TGTGCCAGCCGCGAACTCGGGGGTACTGAAGCTTTCTTT | CASRELGGTEAFF
TRBJ1-4 | TRBD1 | TRBV11-3 | NA | TGTGCCAGCAGCTTAAACCCACGGACAGGGCGAATTGCAACTAATGAAAAACTGTTTTTT | CASSLNPRTGRIATNEKLFF
TRBJ2-7 | TRBD2 | TRBV5-1 | few | TGCGCCAGCAGCTTGTCCCCAGCGGGGGCAAGCTCCTACGAGCAGTACTTC | CASSLSPAGASSYEQYF
TRBJ2-5 | TRBD2 | TRBV11-3 | few | TGTGCCAGCAGCCGGGCCATCACTAGCGGGCGACAAGAGACCCAGTACTTC | CASSRAITSGRQETQYF